Below, 22 T cell receptor beta chains from the same sample are listed, as sequenced in a study of blood T cell repertoires in COVID-19. Assay: immunoSEQ multiplex PCR; the TCRdb copy retains only in-frame clones and omits some. The sample includes around 260,000 clones, around nine tenths seen only once; the top ten take over 7.5%. Sample: peripheral blood. The receptors originated from a man in his forties who had recovered from COVID-19.

This clone has only one observation. This chain connects TRBV4-3 to TRBJ2-2; weak D call: TRBD2 (6 bases). Germline lookup yields CDR1 LGHNA and CDR2 YSLEER. The CDR3 sequence is 16 residues long. Trimming took 0 bases from V and 5 from J, leaving 13 bases between them. CDR3 in DNA: TGCGCCAGCAGCCAAGACGCAAATGGGGGGACCGGGGAGCTGTTTTTT. Translation gives CASSQDANGGTGELFF.

V is TRBV7-2 and J is TRBJ2-3; no clear D. The germline V and J ends were trimmed by 0 bases and 5 bases, with 9 bases remaining between them. This CDR3 contains 14 residues. The germline V gene has CDR1 SGHTA and CDR2 FQGNSA. This chain's CDR3 is CASSLAPSLDTQYF. The CDR3 nucleotides read TGTGCCAGCAGCTTAGCCCCCTCCCTAGATACGCAGTATTTT.

V is TRBV27 and J is TRBJ1-1; D gene uncertain. There are 13 residues in the CDR3. Trimming stripped 5 bases from V and 11 bases from J, with 18 bases between. Germline V gene lookup returns CDR1 MNHEY and CDR2 SMNVEV (reference sequence). In DNA, the CDR3 is TGTGCCAGCAGTCTCGCTGAGTTAGGGAGGGCTTTCTTT. This sequence encodes CASSLAELGRAFF.

The chain combines TRBV6-5 with TRBJ2-3; maybe TRBD2 (7 bases). Trimming left V 7 bases short and J 0 bases short, with 14 bases between. The germline CDR1 and CDR2 sequences are MNHEY and SVGAGI. This CDR3 is 15 amino acids long. CDR3 amino acids: CASMGRGASTDTQYF. CDR3 sequence (DNA): TGTGCCAGCATGGGTCGGGGGGCCAGCACAGATACGCAGTATTTT.

The gene calls are TRBV25-1 and TRBJ1-1; D not certain. Looked up from germline, CDR1 is MGHDK and CDR2 is SYGVNS. V was trimmed by 6 bases and J by 1 base, leaving 12 bases between them. CDR3 length: 14 amino acids. CDR3 DNA: TGTGCCAGCAGAGCCGACACCCCGAACACTGAAGCTTTCTTT. Protein product: CASRADTPNTEAFF. Based on the CDR3 plus reference TRBV25-1 and TRBJ1-1, the full variable domain is EADIYQTPRYLVIGTGKKITLECSQTMGHDKMYWYQQDPGMELHLIHYSYGVNSTEKGDLSSESTVSRIRTEHFPLTLESARPSHTSQYLCASRADTPNTEAFFGQGTRLTVV.

The chain is built from TRBV2 and TRBJ2-1, with TRBD2 matching over 9 bases. Germline-derived CDR1 and CDR2 are SNHLY and FYNNEI. With V trimmed by 4 bases and J by 12 bases, 25 bases remained unmatched. The CDR3 runs to 19 residues. The CDR3 nucleotides read TGTGCCAGCAGTGGGCCTGAGACTAGCGGAAATCCTTTATCTGATAGGCAGTTCTTC. It translates to CASSGPETSGNPLSDRQFF.

The rearrangement uses TRBV27 and TRBJ2-7; 7 bases are a match to TRBD2. Germline V CDR1 and CDR2: MNHEY, SMNVEV (reference sequence). There are 14 residues in the CDR3. Trimming took 5 bases from V and 7 from J; bases not matched to a gene: 11. This chain's CDR3 is CASSTTRTSEEQYF. As DNA, the CDR3 is TGTGCCAGCAGTACAACCCGGACTAGTGAGGAGCAGTACTTC.

This clone was seen a few times. The chain employs TRBV2 and TRBJ1-1; no clear D gene. The ends were cut back, 4 bases at V and 2 bases at J, with 8 bases in the middle. This CDR3 is built from 13 residues. In germline, CDR1 is SNHLY, CDR2 FYNNEI. The CDR3 DNA reads TGTGCCAGCAGTGTTGAGGAAAACACTGAAGCTTTCTTT. Residues: CASSVEENTEAFF. The whole variable domain, remainder taken from reference TRBV2 and TRBJ1-1, is EPEVTQTPSHQVTQMGQEVILRCVPISNHLYFYWYRQILGQKVEFLVSFYNNEISEKSEIFDDQFSVERPDGSNFTLKIRSTKLEDSAMYFCASSVEENTEAFFGQGTRLTVV.

This chain connects TRBV29-1 to TRBJ2-1; 9 bases are shared with TRBD2. CDR3 size: 13 residues. Germline V gene lookup returns CDR1 SQVTM and CDR2 ANQGSEA. V was clipped by 4 bases and J by 9 bases; unmatched bases: 7. The CDR3, as DNA: TGCAGCGTTGGCGGGACTAGCTGGAGTGAGCAGTTCTTC. This encodes CSVGGTSWSEQFF.

The CDR3 spells CASSIIGGRGNQPQHF. Here the CDR3 DNA reads TGTGCCAGTAGTATAATCGGCGGCAGAGGGAATCAGCCCCAGCATTTT. The chain has TRBV19 and TRBJ1-5; D call uncertain. CDR1 and CDR2 from the germline V gene are LNHDA and SQIVND (reference sequence). Trimming took off 2 bases at V and 4 bases at J, with 15 bases between the two ends. The CDR3 sequence is 16 residues long.

V is TRBV2 and J is TRBJ2-3; 7 positions match TRBD1. The V gene's germline CDR1 is SNHLY and CDR2 FYNNEI. J was trimmed by 2 bases and V by 6 bases; bases with no gene match: 5. The CDR3 has 14 residues. CDR3 in amino acids: CASRGDSNTDTQYF. The CDR3 bases are TGTGCCAGCAGAGGGGACAGCAACACAGATACGCAGTATTTT.

V usage is TRBV7-2 and J usage is TRBJ1-1; 10 nucleotides match TRBD1. CDR1 is SGHTA, CDR2 FQGNSA, per germline. V lost 5 bases to trimming and J lost 4 bases; unmatched junction nucleotides: 7. This CDR3 contains 15 residues. In DNA, the CDR3 is TGTGCCAGCAGCCGCGACAGGGGGCAAAGCACTGAAGCTTTCTTT. It codes for CASSRDRGQSTEAFF.

The chain links TRBV30 to TRBJ1-6; TRBD1 aligns across 8 bases. CDR3 length: 18 amino acids. Germline CDR1 reads GTSNPN; CDR2 reads SVGIG (reference sequence). Trimming took 4 bases from V and 10 from J; bases not matched to a gene: 21. This chain's CDR3 is CAWTSTKGPGQGFSPLHF. The DNA of the CDR3 is TGTGCCTGGACGTCGACGAAGGGTCCCGGACAGGGATTCTCACCCCTCCACTTT.

This clone was recorded a few times. V is TRBV14 and J is TRBJ1-2; 9 bases fit TRBD1. The CDR3 is made up of 14 amino acids. Germline CDR1 is SGHDN and CDR2 is FVKESK. V lost 4 bases, J lost 8 bases, and 8 bases stayed unmatched. CDR3 DNA sequence: TGTGCCAGCAGCCCGTCGGACAGGGGAGGGGGCTACACCTTC. Translated, it gives CASSPSDRGGGYTF.

The V gene is TRBV13, the J gene TRBJ2-3; 8 nucleotides align to TRBD2. Germline CDR1 is PRHDT and CDR2 is FYEKMQ (reference sequence). This CDR3 comprises 15 residues. V was clipped by 5 bases and J by 0 bases; unmatched bases: 4. CDR3 in DNA: TGTGCCAGCAGCAGCGGGAGCCCTAGCACAGATACGCAGTATTTT. Translating gives CASSSGSPSTDTQYF. Full variable domain (remainder filled in from reference TRBV13 and TRBJ2-3): AAGVIQSPRHLIKEKRETATLKCYPIPRHDTVYWYQQGPGQDPQFLISFYEKMQSDKGSIPDRFSAQQFSDYHSELNMSSLELGDSALYFCASSSGSPSTDTQYFGPGTRLTVL.

The rearrangement uses TRBV29-1 and TRBJ2-1; 11 nucleotides match TRBD2. In germline, CDR1 is SQVTM, CDR2 ANQGSEA. The CDR3 runs to 16 residues. V trimming: 5 bases; J trimming: 0 bases; junction bases outside the gene matches: 6. CDR3 sequence: CSVSSGLAASYNEQFF. The CDR3, as DNA: TGCAGCGTTTCTTCGGGACTAGCGGCCTCCTACAATGAGCAGTTCTTC.

The chain recombines TRBV9 with TRBJ2-2; 10 bases align to TRBD1. This CDR3 comprises 16 residues. Germline CDR1 SGDLS, CDR2 YYNGEE. The V and J ends lost 3 bases and 4 bases, in that order; junction bases with no gene match: 6. CDR3 in DNA: TGTGCCAGCAGCGCCCGACAGGGGGCGTCCACCGGGGAGCTGTTTTTT. It specifies CASSARQGASTGELFF.

The chain carries TRBV4-3 and TRBJ2-1; TRBD2 matches at 9 bases. CDR3 size: 15 residues. The V gene end was trimmed by 3 bases and the J gene end by 4 bases; junction bases not matched to a gene: 4. The germline gives CDR1 LGHNA, CDR2 YSLEER. In nucleotides, the CDR3 is TGCGCCAGCAGCCACTCTAGCGGGACGTACAATGAGCAGTTCTTC. Protein sequence: CASSHSSGTYNEQFF.

This chain joins TRBV7-6 and TRBJ2-1, with TRBD1 matching over 7 bases. The CDR3 has 16 residues. V lost 5 bases to trimming and J lost 1 base; unmatched junction nucleotides: 8. Germline CDR1 SGHVS, CDR2 FNYEAQ. CDR3 protein: CASSPGQVASYNEQFF. The CDR3 nucleotides are TGTGCCAGCAGCCCTGGACAGGTTGCGTCCTACAATGAGCAGTTCTTC.

The chain joins TRBV7-2 to TRBJ2-3; D gene uncertain. CDR3 size: 14 residues. Germline V gene sequence: CDR1 SGHTA, CDR2 FQGNSA. The V and J ends lost 7 bases and 6 bases respectively, with 17 bases between them. The CDR3 DNA sequence: TGTGCCAGCACTACGGGTCACCTGACCGATACGCAGTATTTT. Encoded protein: CASTTGHLTDTQYF.

The rearrangement links TRBV7-6 to TRBJ1-1, with D maybe TRBD1 (6 bases). Between the trimmed V and J ends, which lost 1 base and 5 bases, there was a span of 14 bases. Looked up from germline, CDR1 is SGHVS and CDR2 is FNYEAQ. The CDR3 totals 15 residues. CDR3 sequence reads: CASSLGGGRNTEAFF. DNA for the CDR3: TGTGCCAGCAGCTTAGGGGGGGGGCGAAATACTGAAGCTTTCTTT.

The V gene is TRBV10-3, the J gene TRBJ1-2, with TRBD1 matching 10 bases. The CDR3 covers 13 residues. The germline V gene has CDR1 ENHRY and CDR2 SYGVKD. V was clipped by 8 bases and J by 4 bases; unmatched bases: 4. The CDR3 is CAIGTGACYGYTF. CDR3 DNA sequence: TGTGCCATCGGGACAGGGGCGTGCTATGGCTACACCTTC.